This T cell receptor (beta chain) was recovered during a study of T-cell memory formation after mild COVID-19. For the study at large: There were largely donor-specific TCR clusters. Study-level points and caveats: Pre-infection memory contained some responding clones, which suggested that cross-reactive memory had joined.

MiXCR was run by TCRdb on the 5' RACE reads, yielding one entry per CDR3 protein. Of roughly 600,000 distinct CDR3 sequences listed, about 20% are singletons. Notes on this clonotype: As yet, its antigen is unknown.

The CDR3 length is 13 residues. Germline V gene lookup returns CDR1 GTSNPN and CDR2 SVGIG (reference sequence). Trimming shortened V by 2 bases and J by 0 bases, and 8 bases separated the two germline ends. Sequenced: PBMCs or a T cell subset sorted from them (not recorded which). The genes are TRBV30 and TRBJ2-7; D might be TRBD1 (5 bases). The sequence derives from an adult woman who had mild COVID-19 (a few samples of this study predate the infection). Cell type and time point are not known. The CDR3 loop reads CAWSYRYSYEQYF. CDR3 coding DNA: TGTGCCTGGAGTTACAGGTACTCCTACGAGCAGTACTTC.